This T cell receptor beta chain was recorded in a study of post-analysis software for immune sequencing data (dated by TCRdb to about 2015). Regarding the research as a whole: Relapsing-remitting, secondary progressive and progressive-relapsing multiple sclerosis were recorded as disease courses, and subtype annotation was lacking for some patients. The patient repertoires were compared against some twelve previously published healthy control repertoires obtained from donors aged 6 to 25 years. A subset of samples was prepared in parallel using single-end sample barcoding, then pooled and co-amplified after Illumina adapter ligation. General findings and caveats noted by the study authors: Direct clustering with F measure revealed strong co-clustering of samples prepared in the same batch, which led to a batch-effect correction. Compared with controls, multiple sclerosis patients had significantly lower normalized Chao1 diversity, a finding suggesting substantial peripheral T-cell clonal expansion. The control group was slightly older than the multiple sclerosis patient group. Significantly higher frequencies in patients than in controls were found for roughly 5 TRBV segments, including TRBV5-6, TRBV5-1 and TRBV20-1.

The protocol used for the library was PCR. The instrument given in TCRdb is Illumina HiSeq 2500. To reduce PCR and sequencing biases, unique molecular identifiers were built into the TCR beta cDNA libraries. Some 500,000 cDNA molecules were obtained for every 1 to 10 million input T cells, so each molecule roughly corresponded to one T cell. The patient libraries were prepared and sequenced with the same protocol used for the earlier healthy control dataset. Within a given batch, samples were prepared together, multiplexed and sequenced on the same HiSeq lane. Per the original workflow: Raw barcoded reads were processed with MIGEC, and single-read molecular identifier groups were discarded before consensus assembly and CDR3 extraction. VDJtools was used for post-analysis of the clonotype tables, and diversity was normalized by down-sampling every dataset to the size of the smallest sample. To correct batch-related cross-sample contamination, repertoire overlap clustering matched CDR3 amino acid sequences but not nucleotide sequences. TCRdb trimmed public reads at Q25 via fastp, called clones via MiXCR and kept in-frame beta chains. Records with the same CDR3 protein are collapsed into one entry carrying the most frequent genes and DNA. These V and J calls originate from TCRdb's pipeline instead of the authors' own analysis. This sample lists 350,000 to 500,000 distinct CDR3 sequences; 30% to 40% were detected once. Of the sample, 6% to 9% falls within the top ten clones.

The germline V gene encodes CDR1 DFQATT and CDR2 SNEGSKA (reference sequence). The cysteine opens and the phenylalanine closes a CDR3 of 17 amino acids. Only CDR3 DNA remains: 51 bases, in frame from the first base. Ends trimmed: V by 5 bases, J by 4 bases; bases unmatched to a gene: 11. The table lists this clonotype with a few counts. Its antigen is not yet known. No much larger clone is present one base from it, and per-base qualities are unavailable. TCR beta repertoires were profiled from peripheral blood of 10 to 15 young patients with multiple sclerosis to demonstrate the VDJtools post-analysis software. The multiple sclerosis patients were children and adolescents ranging in age from roughly 6 to 15 years.

The V and J genes are TRBV20-1 and TRBJ2-3; TRBD2 agrees with 14 junctional bases. Sequencing was carried out using blood. The clonotype originates from a girl aged 2 to 10 with multiple sclerosis. The nucleotide sequence reads as follows: TGCAGTGCTGGGGGAGGACTAGCGGGAGGTGGCGCAGATACGCAGTATTTT. This gives the protein CSAGGGLAGGGADTQYF.